A single T cell receptor (beta chain) is shown here with its context. Its antigen is still unknown. The sample has other DNA sequences that encode this CDR3 too. This sample was taken from a study of shared clonotypes between healthy human individuals. Study-level information: Each donor's CD8 memory used one plate, CD8 naive two, each CD4 subset three. Whole-study results and caveats: Naive subsets generally exceeded memory subsets in estimated richness. Tissue TCR repertoires likely differ from these blood-only repertoires.

The CDR3 covers 14 residues. Per the germline V gene, CDR1 is MGHDK and CDR2 is SYGVNS. V was shortened by 4 bases and J by 1 base, with 8 bases between the two germline ends. Sequencing was performed with immunoSEQ multiplex PCR; in TCRdb, only in-frame clones are kept and a portion is missing. The sample shows 2,500,000 or so clones, over 85% of them seen only once. The chain recombines TRBV25-1 with TRBJ1-5, with D hard to call. The origin of this receptor is a man in his late teens or twenties in good health. Sequenced sample: naive CD4+ T cells sorted from blood. The subset: CD45RA+ positively selected. The CDR3 bases are TGTGCCAGCAGTGCGACGGGAAGCAATCAGCCCCAGCATTTT. Its protein is CASSATGSNQPQHF.